The 2 T cell receptor beta chains presented below share a single source sample, sequenced in a study of T cell repertoires in cytomegalovirus infection. MiXCR, run by TCRdb on the reads, gives a single entry per CDR3 protein. The sample holds under 600,000 distinct CDR3 sequences, more than 15% seen once. Source material: CD8+ T cells from PBMCs. All receptors derive from a human donor in good health (CMV status not recorded). Some clones in this sample may be carry-over from other donors' samples.

This clonotype was detected many times. The chain combines TRBV7-3 with TRBJ2-2; 8 bases line up with TRBD1. This CDR3 contains 14 residues. Trimming cost V 4 bases and J 5 bases; bases outside gene matches: 3. Germline loops: CDR1 SGHTA, CDR2 FQGTGA. The CDR3 bases are TGTGCCAGCAGCTCGGGACAGGCTACCGGGGAGCTGTTTTTT. This sequence encodes CASSSGQATGELFF.

This clonotype has only a few counts. The chain combines TRBV2 with TRBJ2-1, with D hard to call. The ends were cut back, 2 bases at V and 6 bases at J, with 8 bases in the middle. In germline, CDR1 is SNHLY, CDR2 FYNNEI. The CDR3 contains 13 residues. The CDR3 protein is CASSEWVGNEQFF. CDR3 sequence (DNA): TGTGCCAGCAGTGAATGGGTGGGCAATGAGCAGTTCTTC. Complete variable domain (other parts from reference TRBV2 and TRBJ2-1): EPEVTQTPSHQVTQMGQEVILRCVPISNHLYFYWYRQILGQKVEFLVSFYNNEISEKSEIFDDQFSVERPDGSNFTLKIRSTKLEDSAMYFCASSEWVGNEQFFGPGTRLTVL.